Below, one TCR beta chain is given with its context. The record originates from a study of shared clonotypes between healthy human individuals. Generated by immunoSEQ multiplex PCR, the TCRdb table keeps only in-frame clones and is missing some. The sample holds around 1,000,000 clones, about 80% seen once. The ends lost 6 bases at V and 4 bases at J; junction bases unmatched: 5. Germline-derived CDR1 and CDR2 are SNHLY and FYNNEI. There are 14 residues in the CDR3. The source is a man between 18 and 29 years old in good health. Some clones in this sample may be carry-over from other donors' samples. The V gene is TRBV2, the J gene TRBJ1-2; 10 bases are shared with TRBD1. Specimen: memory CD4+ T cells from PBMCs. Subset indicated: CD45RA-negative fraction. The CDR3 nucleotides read TGTGCCAGCAGAGGACAGGGGGAATCCTATGGCTACACCTTC. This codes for CASRGQGESYGYTF.